This entry lists 6 T cell receptor beta chains sequenced from one sample in a study of shared clonotypes between healthy human individuals. Assay used: immunoSEQ multiplex PCR; TCRdb lists only in-frame clones, some missing. The table records more than 400,000 clones, 96% of them present only once. The sample comprised naive CD4+ T cells sorted from blood. Specified subset: CD45RA+ positively selected. These receptors were taken from a woman aged 25 to 39 in good health.

This clone was found once. This chain connects TRBV19 to TRBJ2-3; D is uncertain. This CDR3 is 13 amino acids long. Germline V gives CDR1 LNHDA, CDR2 SQIVND (reference sequence). V lost 5 bases, J lost 1 base, and 7 bases lay in between. The DNA for the CDR3 is TGTGCCAGTAGTCCTACAGGCACAGATACGCAGTATTTT. This gives the protein CASSPTGTDTQYF.

V usage is TRBV6-1 and J usage is TRBJ1-6; a weak D match, TRBD1 (5 bases). The length of the CDR3 is 13 residues. V was clipped by 4 bases and J by 6 bases, with 7 bases between them. Germline values: CDR1 MNHNS, CDR2 SASEGT. The CDR3 loop reads CASSVQGNSPLHF. CDR3 in DNA: TGTGCCAGCAGTGTGCAGGGTAATTCACCCCTCCACTTT.

This clone has only one observation. The J gene is TRBJ2-1, the V gene TRBV6-5; 7 positions agree with TRBD2. The germline gives CDR1 MNHEY, CDR2 SVGAGI. The J segment lost 11 bases and the V segment lost 5 bases, leaving 6 bases of the junction unmatched. The length of the CDR3 is 12 residues. The CDR3 loop is CASSPTGTKQFF. The DNA of the CDR3 is TGTGCCAGCAGTCCTACCGGGACTAAGCAGTTCTTC.

This sequence joins TRBV2 and TRBJ1-5; D not certain. CDR1 and CDR2 from the germline V gene are SNHLY and FYNNEI. The CDR3 consists of 13 residues. Trimming shortened V by 3 bases and J by 5 bases, and 8 bases separated the two germline ends. CDR3 coding DNA: TGTGCCAGCAGTGATGGGATTTATCAGCCCCAGCATTTT. Translating gives CASSDGIYQPQHF.

In this sample, this clone turned up once. The genes are TRBV7-3 and TRBJ2-5; D is perhaps TRBD1 (5 bases). The closer fit of TRBJ2-7 to the DNA end suggests the J call may be wrong. Germline CDR1 is SGHTA and CDR2 is FQGTGA. There are 14 residues in the CDR3. CDR3 in DNA: TGTGCCAGCAGCCCCCAAGGGGCAGGTTACGAGCAGTACTTC. The encoded protein is CASSPQGAGYEQYF.

The genes are TRBV18 and TRBJ1-5; D not certain. The V and J ends lost 2 bases and 0 bases respectively, with 8 bases between them. CDR1 is KGHSH and CDR2 is LQKENI in the germline V gene. The CDR3 contains 15 residues. The CDR3 sequence is CASSPTTNSNQPQHF. The CDR3 DNA reads as TGTGCCAGCTCACCAACCACTAATAGCAATCAGCCCCAGCATTTT.